This TCR beta chain originates from a study of cytomegalovirus exposure and HLA in healthy donors. Study-wide results and caveats: The Asian-associated ancestry cluster reportedly had fewer N-insertions than the approximately 690-donor mean in a later analysis. Cytomegalovirus status, reportedly, was diagnosed with high specificity and sensitivity by the classifier.

Turning to this clone: Its target is not known.

V gave up 4 bases and J gave up 6 bases, with 18 bases separating them. The CDR3 sequence is 15 residues long. CDR1 MDHEN and CDR2 SYDVKM come from the germline V gene. Both 60 Vbeta primers and 13 Jbeta primers went into the PCR. Method: immunoSEQ multiplex PCR; TCRdb's copy keeps in-frame clones and lacks some. The sample consists of about 97,000 clones, about 81% of them appearing once. The TCR was taken from a man in his forties or fifties in good health and CMV-seropositive. V is TRBV28 and J is TRBJ1-2; tentative D call: TRBD1 (5 bases). Sample: PBMCs. The CDR3 loop is CASSSTPGLRDGYTF. As DNA, the CDR3 is TGTGCCAGCAGTTCCACCCCGGGACTGAGGGATGGCTACACCTTC.